This T cell receptor (beta chain) comes out of a study of CD8 T cells in ankylosing spondylitis. Notes on the study in general: For ankylosing spondylitis blood, a TCR beta motif of 7 or 8 highly homologous variants appeared characteristic. As reported, disease-linked clones showed significant enrichment in matched ankylosing spondylitis synovial fluid. Clones linked to the disease showed a CD8+ phenotype. They occurred at relatively low frequencies in peripheral blood.

Generation of TCR beta libraries employed quantitative 5'-RACE incorporating molecular barcodes. TCRdb re-analysed the 5' RACE reads in MiXCR, keeping a single row per CDR3 protein. The sample includes roughly 280,000 distinct CDR3 sequences, over 15% of them seen just once. This clonotype was picked up many times. The antigen is unknown. This CDR3 is built from 14 residues. Trimming removed 6 bases from V and 2 bases from J; junction bases left unmatched: 4. This chain links TRBV12-3 or TRBV12-4 with TRBJ1-5, with TRBD1 matching over 7 bases. The receptor comes from a male donor with ankylosing spondylitis or in good health (not recorded which). The sequenced sample consisted of blood, either unsorted or a sorted T cell fraction (not recorded which). The CDR3 spells CASRRTGGNQPQHF. The CDR3 DNA reads as TGTGCCAGCAGAAGAACAGGGGGCAATCAGCCCCAGCATTTT.